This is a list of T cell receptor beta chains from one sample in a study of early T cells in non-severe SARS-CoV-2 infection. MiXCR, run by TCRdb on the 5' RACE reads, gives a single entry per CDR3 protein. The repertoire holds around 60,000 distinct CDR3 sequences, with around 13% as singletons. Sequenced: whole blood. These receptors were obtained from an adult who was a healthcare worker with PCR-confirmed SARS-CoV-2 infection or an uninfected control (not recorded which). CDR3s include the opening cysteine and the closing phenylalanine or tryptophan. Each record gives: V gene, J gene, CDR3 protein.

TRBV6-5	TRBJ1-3	CASSSSDSGNTIYF
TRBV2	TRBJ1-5	CASSGPIDQPQHF
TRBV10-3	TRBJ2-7	CAISDQDSRGYEQYF
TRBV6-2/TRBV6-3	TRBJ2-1	CASSRSGAIPREQFF
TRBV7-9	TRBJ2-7	CASSLGRGWYEQYF
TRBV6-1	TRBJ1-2	CANAGTGGLLGYGYTF
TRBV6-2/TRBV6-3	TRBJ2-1	CASSYKQGAGNEQFF
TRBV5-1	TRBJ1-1	CASSNTGMAFF
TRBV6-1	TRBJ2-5	CASSGTGRTQYF
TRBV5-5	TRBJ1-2	CASSTDGNYGYTF
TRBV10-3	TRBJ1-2	CAIAGDGYGYTF
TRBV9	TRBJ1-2	CASGRGGAGYTF
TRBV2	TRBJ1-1	CASTYRGSSNTEAFF
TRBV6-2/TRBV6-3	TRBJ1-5	CASSYGRSNQPQHF
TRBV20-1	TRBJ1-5	CSAREKGEYQPQHF
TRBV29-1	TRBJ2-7	CSVDSGGAGDEQYF
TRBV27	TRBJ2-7	CASSLSSLAGGFENYEQYF
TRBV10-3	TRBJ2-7	CAISDPGGLYEQYF
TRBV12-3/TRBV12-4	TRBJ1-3	CASSRSGTGFRGNTIYF
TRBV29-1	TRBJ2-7	CSVEDGGGATYEQYF
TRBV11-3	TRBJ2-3	CASSLYGRGPDTQYF
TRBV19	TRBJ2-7	CASSPTTYEQYF
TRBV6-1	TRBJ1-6	CASSEESPLHF
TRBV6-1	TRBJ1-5	CASRPASGVAQPQHF
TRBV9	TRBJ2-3	CASSGGQGYISTDTQYF
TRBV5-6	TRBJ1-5	CASSSGRYQPQHF
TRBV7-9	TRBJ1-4	CASSRQGQGEKLFF
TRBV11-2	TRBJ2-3	CASSLSSGGLDTQYF
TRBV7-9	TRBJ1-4	CASSLTGVPEKLFF
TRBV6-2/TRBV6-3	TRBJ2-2	CASTPGLLTKNTGELFF
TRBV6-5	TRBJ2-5	CASRSYRETQYF
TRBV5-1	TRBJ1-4	CASSPGVDGNNEKLFF
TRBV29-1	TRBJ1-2	CSARDREGYTF
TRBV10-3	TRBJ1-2	CATSYGAIDGYTF
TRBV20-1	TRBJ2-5	CSAKRGETQYF
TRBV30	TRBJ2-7	CAWSAGAQEQYF
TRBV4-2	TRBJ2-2	CASSQDATGGAGELFF
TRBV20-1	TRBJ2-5	CSARDFSSPETQYF
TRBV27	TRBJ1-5	CASSLQGSYQPQHF
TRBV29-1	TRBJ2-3	CSVGGGDDTDTQYF
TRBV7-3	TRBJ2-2	CASSQQGTGELFF
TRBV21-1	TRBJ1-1	CASSKGDRGLNTEAFF